The present TCR beta chain was sequenced within a study of blood T cells in healthy people across ages. This CDR3 is built from 14 residues. Looked up from germline, CDR1 is MDHEN and CDR2 is SYDVKM. A second PCR of roughly 7 to 11 cycles used a sample-barcoded 5' primer and a J-beta primer mix. One entry per CDR3 protein, called by TCRdb with MiXCR from the 5' RACE reads. The data hold around 1,000,000 distinct CDR3 sequences, with approximately 25% observed a single time. About this clonotype: A read error may produce the germline difference seen at one junction end.

These data are also associated with another study on T cells of mothers and their children.

V is TRBV28 and J is TRBJ2-5, with TRBD2 identical over 9 bases. Matching the DNA end better, TRBJ2-7 makes the J call doubtful. Material: blood. This sequence was found in a girl aged 2-10 years in good health. CDR3 protein: CARSIAGVSYEQYF. The CDR3 DNA follows: TGTGCCCGCAGTATAGCGGGGGTCTCCTACGAGCAGTACTTC.